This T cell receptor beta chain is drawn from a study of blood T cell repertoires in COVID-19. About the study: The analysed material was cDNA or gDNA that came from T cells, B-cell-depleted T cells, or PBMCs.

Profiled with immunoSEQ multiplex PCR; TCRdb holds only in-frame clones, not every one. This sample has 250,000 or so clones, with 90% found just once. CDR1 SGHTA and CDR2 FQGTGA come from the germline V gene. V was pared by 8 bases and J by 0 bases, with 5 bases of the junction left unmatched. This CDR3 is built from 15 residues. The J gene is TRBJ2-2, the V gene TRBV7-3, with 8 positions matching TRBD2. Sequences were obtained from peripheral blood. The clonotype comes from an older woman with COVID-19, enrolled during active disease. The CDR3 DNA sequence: TGTGCCAGCGGCGTAGCGGGGACGAACACCGGGGAGCTGTTTTTT. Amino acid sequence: CASGVAGTNTGELFF. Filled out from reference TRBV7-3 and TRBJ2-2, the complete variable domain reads GAGVSQTPSNKVTEKGKYVELRCDPISGHTALYWYRQSLGQGPEFLIYFQGTGAADDSGLPNDRFFAVRPEGSVSTLKIQRTERGDSAVYLCASGVAGTNTGELFFGEGSRLTVL.